This is a list of T cell receptor beta chains from one sample in a study of post-analysis software for immune sequencing data. From the PCR reads, TCRdb called clonotypes with MiXCR, one entry per CDR3 protein. Here the sample spans hundreds of thousands of distinct CDR3 sequences, 44% being singletons. The sample was blood. These receptors all come from a girl between 10 and 17 years old with multiple sclerosis. CDR3s include the opening cysteine and the closing phenylalanine or tryptophan. Each record gives: CDR3 protein, CDR3 DNA, clone size, V gene, D gene, J gene. A D gene is named only where the DNA matches it firmly. Size is stated for part of the rows, as once, few or many counts, or as a class when the clone is expanded.

CDR3aa: CSARDPGGSSYEQYF; CDR3nt: TGCAGTGCTAGAGACCCAGGGGGTTCCTCCTACGAGCAGTACTTC; abundance: few; v_gene: TRBV20-1; d_gene: TRBD1; j_gene: TRBJ2-7
CDR3aa: CASSLTGPGAQYF; CDR3nt: TGTGCCAGCAGCTTAACCGGCCCCGGGGCCCAGTACTTC; abundance: few; v_gene: TRBV7-2; d_gene: -; j_gene: TRBJ2-7
CDR3aa: CASRRQHEAFF; CDR3nt: TGCGCCAGCAGACGACAGCATGAAGCTTTCTTT; abundance: few; v_gene: TRBV5-1; d_gene: -; j_gene: TRBJ1-1
CDR3aa: CASRFATGAEAFF; CDR3nt: TGTGCCAGCAGATTTGCGACAGGGGCTGAAGCTTTCTTT; abundance: -; v_gene: TRBV12-3/TRBV12-4; d_gene: TRBD1; j_gene: TRBJ1-1
CDR3aa: CATSDPAFEGADYNEQFF; CDR3nt: TGTGCCACCAGTGATCCGGCATTTGAGGGGGCGGACTACAATGAGCAGTTCTTC; abundance: few; v_gene: TRBV24-1; d_gene: TRBD1; j_gene: TRBJ2-1
CDR3aa: CATSRDELGRGNQPQHF; CDR3nt: TGTGCCACCAGCAGAGATGAACTCGGCAGGGGAAATCAGCCCCAGCATTTT; abundance: -; v_gene: TRBV15; d_gene: -; j_gene: TRBJ1-5
CDR3aa: CATSVTRGRVMDEQFF; CDR3nt: TGTGCCACCAGCGTCACCAGGGGCAGGGTAATGGATGAGCAGTTCTTC; abundance: few; v_gene: TRBV15; d_gene: -; j_gene: TRBJ2-1
CDR3aa: CAISEDPGEKLFF; CDR3nt: TGTGCCATCAGTGAGGACCCCGGGGAAAAACTGTTTTTT; abundance: -; v_gene: TRBV10-3; d_gene: -; j_gene: TRBJ1-4
CDR3aa: CASSLQGTQETQYF; CDR3nt: TGTGCCAGCAGCCTACAGGGGACCCAAGAGACCCAGTACTTC; abundance: -; v_gene: TRBV27; d_gene: TRBD1; j_gene: TRBJ2-5
CDR3aa: CASRQTGSTYEQYF; CDR3nt: TGTGCCAGCAGACAGACAGGGAGTACCTACGAGCAGTACTTC; abundance: -; v_gene: TRBV6-5; d_gene: TRBD1; j_gene: TRBJ2-7
CDR3aa: CATSRDRGGYGYTF; CDR3nt: TGTGCCACCAGCAGAGATCGGGGTGGCTATGGCTACACCTTC; abundance: few; v_gene: TRBV15; d_gene: -; j_gene: TRBJ1-2
CDR3aa: CATSDLQGIQETQYF; CDR3nt: TGTGCCACCAGTGATCTCCAGGGTATACAAGAGACCCAGTACTTC; abundance: once; v_gene: TRBV24-1; d_gene: -; j_gene: TRBJ2-5
CDR3aa: CASSDFLQGSEQYF; CDR3nt: TGTGCCAGCAGTGATTTCTTGCAGGGCTCCGAGCAGTACTTC; abundance: -; v_gene: TRBV2; d_gene: -; j_gene: TRBJ2-7
CDR3aa: CASSPTTSGGAVYNEQFF; CDR3nt: TGTGCCAGCAGCCCGACGACTAGCGGGGGGGCGGTCTACAATGAGCAGTTCTTC; abundance: -; v_gene: TRBV7-9; d_gene: TRBD2; j_gene: TRBJ2-1
CDR3aa: CASIQRGDIGEAFF; CDR3nt: TGTGCCAGCATCCAACGAGGGGACATCGGGGAAGCTTTCTTT; abundance: -; v_gene: TRBV6-2/TRBV6-3; d_gene: -; j_gene: TRBJ1-1
CDR3aa: CASSPTGLYEQYF; CDR3nt: TGTGCCAGCAGCCCCACAGGCCTCTACGAGCAGTACTTC; abundance: few; v_gene: TRBV6-5; d_gene: -; j_gene: TRBJ2-7
CDR3aa: CASSSVVEHNGYTF; CDR3nt: TGTGCCAGCAGTTCGGTGGTAGAGCACAATGGCTACACCTTC; abundance: -; v_gene: TRBV6-6; d_gene: -; j_gene: TRBJ1-2
CDR3aa: CASSADTYEQYF; CDR3nt: TGTGCCAGCAGTGCAGACACCTACGAGCAGTACTTC; abundance: many; v_gene: TRBV6-5; d_gene: -; j_gene: TRBJ2-7
CDR3aa: CASSQRGGDSDNEQFF; CDR3nt: TGTGCCAGCAGCCAAAGGGGAGGGGACTCCGACAATGAGCAGTTCTTC; abundance: -; v_gene: TRBV7-9; d_gene: TRBD2; j_gene: TRBJ2-1
CDR3aa: CASSSHRRGKQELQFF; CDR3nt: TGTGCCAGCAGCTCACACCGAAGGGGGAAACAGGAACTACAGTTCTTC; abundance: few; v_gene: TRBV7-2; d_gene: -; j_gene: TRBJ2-1
CDR3aa: CASSLDLAGRLNEQFF; CDR3nt: TGTGCCAGCAGTTTAGATCTCGCGGGAAGGCTGAATGAGCAGTTCTTC; abundance: -; v_gene: TRBV12-3/TRBV12-4; d_gene: -; j_gene: TRBJ2-1
CDR3aa: CASSFKGGPYEQYF; CDR3nt: TGTGCCAGCAGCTTTAAGGGAGGGCCCTACGAGCAGTACTTC; abundance: few; v_gene: TRBV4-2; d_gene: TRBD2; j_gene: TRBJ2-7
CDR3aa: CASSERTPQPQHF; CDR3nt: TGTGCCAGCAGTGAGAGGACACCTCAGCCCCAGCATTTT; abundance: -; v_gene: TRBV6-1; d_gene: -; j_gene: TRBJ1-5
CDR3aa: CASSPEWLGAQYF; CDR3nt: TGTGCCAGCAGCCCGGAATGGTTGGGTGCGCAGTATTTT; abundance: -; v_gene: TRBV7-8; d_gene: -; j_gene: TRBJ2-3
CDR3aa: CASSPQEKLFF; CDR3nt: TGTGCCAGCAGCCCACAGGAAAAACTGTTTTTT; abundance: few; v_gene: TRBV7-8; d_gene: -; j_gene: TRBJ1-4
CDR3aa: CASSPELAGGRADTQYF; CDR3nt: TGCGCCAGCAGCCCGGAACTAGCGGGAGGGCGGGCAGATACGCAGTATTTT; abundance: many; v_gene: TRBV5-1; d_gene: TRBD2; j_gene: TRBJ2-3
CDR3aa: CSVDTRDWRTDTQYF; CDR3nt: TGCAGCGTCGACACCCGGGACTGGCGCACAGATACGCAGTATTTT; abundance: -; v_gene: TRBV29-1; d_gene: -; j_gene: TRBJ2-3
CDR3aa: CASSPRTGEGYGYTF; CDR3nt: TGTGCCAGCAGTCCCAGGACAGGGGAAGGGTATGGCTACACCTTC; abundance: -; v_gene: TRBV12-3/TRBV12-4; d_gene: TRBD1; j_gene: TRBJ1-2
CDR3aa: CASSLVGLLAGEGEQYF; CDR3nt: TGTGCCAGCAGTTTAGTGGGCCTACTAGCGGGAGAGGGCGAGCAGTACTTC; abundance: -; v_gene: TRBV12-3/TRBV12-4; d_gene: TRBD2; j_gene: TRBJ2-7
CDR3aa: CASSKGLAAVNEQFF; CDR3nt: TGTGCCAGCAGTAAAGGACTAGCTGCTGTGAATGAGCAGTTCTTC; abundance: -; v_gene: TRBV12-3/TRBV12-4; d_gene: TRBD2; j_gene: TRBJ2-1
CDR3aa: CASSKVNTGGWQETQYF; CDR3nt: TGTGCCAGCAGCAAAGTCAATACAGGGGGTTGGCAAGAGACCCAGTACTTC; abundance: -; v_gene: TRBV21-1; d_gene: -; j_gene: TRBJ2-5
CDR3aa: CASSLVGVRDTQYF; CDR3nt: TGTGCCAGCAGCTTGGTCGGGGTTAGAGATACGCAGTATTTT; abundance: many; v_gene: TRBV11-2; d_gene: -; j_gene: TRBJ2-3
CDR3aa: CASWASRSTDTQYF; CDR3nt: TGTGCCAGCTGGGCCTCGCGGAGCACAGATACGCAGTATTTT; abundance: -; v_gene: TRBV18; d_gene: -; j_gene: TRBJ2-3
CDR3aa: CASSQDRAAFEAFF; CDR3nt: TGCGCCAGCAGCCAAGACAGGGCGGCGTTTGAAGCTTTCTTT; abundance: -; v_gene: TRBV4-1; d_gene: -; j_gene: TRBJ1-1
CDR3aa: CAIGAGEETKNIQYF; CDR3nt: TGTGCCATCGGGGCGGGAGAGGAAACCAAAAACATTCAGTACTTC; abundance: few; v_gene: TRBV10-3; d_gene: TRBD2; j_gene: TRBJ2-4
CDR3aa: CASSLVLSGGAGYEQYF; CDR3nt: TGTGCCAGCAGCTTGGTTCTGAGCGGGGGGGCTGGATACGAGCAGTACTTC; abundance: -; v_gene: TRBV5-8; d_gene: TRBD2; j_gene: TRBJ2-7
CDR3aa: CASSRRAGRQGETQYF; CDR3nt: TGCGCCAGCAGCAGGAGGGCAGGACGACAGGGGGAGACCCAGTACTTC; abundance: -; v_gene: TRBV5-1; d_gene: TRBD1; j_gene: TRBJ2-5
CDR3aa: CSVEDAAEEGDTQYF; CDR3nt: TGCAGCGTTGAAGATGCAGCGGAGGAGGGAGATACGCAGTATTTT; abundance: many; v_gene: TRBV29-1; d_gene: -; j_gene: TRBJ2-3
CDR3aa: CSAPRLSGGLLSDTQYF; CDR3nt: TGCAGTGCCCCCCGGTTGAGCGGGGGGTTGCTCTCTGATACGCAGTATTTT; abundance: -; v_gene: TRBV20-1; d_gene: TRBD2; j_gene: TRBJ2-3
CDR3aa: CASSVGVGETQYF; CDR3nt: TGTGCCAGCAGCGTAGGGGTGGGGGAGACCCAGTACTTC; abundance: -; v_gene: TRBV9; d_gene: -; j_gene: TRBJ2-5
CDR3aa: CASIQDRAVNYGCTF; CDR3nt: TGTGCCAGCATCCAGGACAGGGCTGTAAACTATGGCTGCACCTTC; abundance: -; v_gene: TRBV12-3/TRBV12-4; d_gene: TRBD1; j_gene: TRBJ1-2
CDR3aa: CASSSRGPTEAFF; CDR3nt: TGCGCCAGCAGCTCCCGGGGGCCCACTGAAGCTTTCTTT; abundance: -; v_gene: TRBV5-1; d_gene: -; j_gene: TRBJ1-1
CDR3aa: CASMPGGELITDTQYF; CDR3nt: TGTGCCAGTATGCCCGGGGGGGAGCTCATCACAGATACGCAGTATTTT; abundance: -; v_gene: TRBV19; d_gene: TRBD2; j_gene: TRBJ2-3
CDR3aa: CASSLAGAYYRNTEAFF; CDR3nt: TGTGCCAGCAGCTTGGCAGGGGCTTATTATAGGAACACTGAAGCTTTCTTT; abundance: -; v_gene: TRBV5-5; d_gene: -; j_gene: TRBJ1-1
CDR3aa: CASSLSSASNQPQHF; CDR3nt: TGTGCCAGCAGCTTATCGTCGGCTAGCAATCAGCCCCAGCATTTT; abundance: -; v_gene: TRBV7-2; d_gene: -; j_gene: TRBJ1-5
CDR3aa: CASSFDGTGGYEQYF; CDR3nt: TGCGCCAGCAGCTTTGACGGGACAGGGGGTTACGAGCAGTACTTC; abundance: -; v_gene: TRBV5-1; d_gene: TRBD1; j_gene: TRBJ2-7
CDR3aa: CASSLLVEETQYF; CDR3nt: TGCGCCAGCAGCTTACTAGTAGAGGAGACCCAGTACTTC; abundance: -; v_gene: TRBV5-1; d_gene: -; j_gene: TRBJ2-5
CDR3aa: CASSLRASGGNEQFF; CDR3nt: TGCGCCAGCAGCCTGCGGGCTAGCGGGGGGAATGAGCAGTTCTTC; abundance: -; v_gene: TRBV4-1; d_gene: TRBD2; j_gene: TRBJ2-1
CDR3aa: CASSKGEGEQYF; CDR3nt: TGTGCCAGCAGTAAAGGGGAGGGCGAGCAGTACTTC; abundance: few; v_gene: TRBV5-1; d_gene: TRBD2; j_gene: TRBJ2-7